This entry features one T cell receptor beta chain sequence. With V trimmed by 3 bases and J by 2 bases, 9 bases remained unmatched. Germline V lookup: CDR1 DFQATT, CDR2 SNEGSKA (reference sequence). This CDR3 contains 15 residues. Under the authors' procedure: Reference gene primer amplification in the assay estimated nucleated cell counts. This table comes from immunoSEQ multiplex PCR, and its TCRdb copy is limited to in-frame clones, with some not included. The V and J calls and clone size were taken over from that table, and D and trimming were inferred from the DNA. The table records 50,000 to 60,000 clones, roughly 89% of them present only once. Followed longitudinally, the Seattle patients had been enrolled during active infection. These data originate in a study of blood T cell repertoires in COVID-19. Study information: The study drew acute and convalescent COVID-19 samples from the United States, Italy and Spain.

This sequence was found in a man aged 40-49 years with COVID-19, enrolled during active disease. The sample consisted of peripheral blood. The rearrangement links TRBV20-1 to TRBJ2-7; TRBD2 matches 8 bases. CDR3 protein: CSASSTSGRTYEQYF. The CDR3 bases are TGCAGTGCTAGTTCAACTAGCGGCCGGACCTACGAGCAGTACTTC.